Given below is one TCR beta chain in context. Germline V lookup: CDR1 KGHSY, CDR2 FQNENV. There are 15 residues in the CDR3. Trimming shortened V by 0 bases and J by 4 bases, and 12 bases separated the two germline ends. A CD45RA+ naive subset and a CD45RA-negative memory subset were split from CD4+ cells. This sample stems from a study of shared clonotypes between healthy human individuals. Some clones are missing from TCRdb's copy, which holds only in-frame ones; the method was immunoSEQ multiplex PCR. This table holds 850,000 to 1,200,000 clones, more than 60% found once. This TCR was recovered from a man younger than 35 in good health. The chain has TRBV16 and TRBJ1-1; D unresolved. Sequenced material: memory CD4+ T cells sorted from blood. As to subset: CD45RA-negative fraction. This CDR3 is CASSQSGAGLTEAFF. The CDR3 bases are TGTGCCAGCAGCCAATCGGGTGCTGGGCTCACTGAAGCTTTCTTT.